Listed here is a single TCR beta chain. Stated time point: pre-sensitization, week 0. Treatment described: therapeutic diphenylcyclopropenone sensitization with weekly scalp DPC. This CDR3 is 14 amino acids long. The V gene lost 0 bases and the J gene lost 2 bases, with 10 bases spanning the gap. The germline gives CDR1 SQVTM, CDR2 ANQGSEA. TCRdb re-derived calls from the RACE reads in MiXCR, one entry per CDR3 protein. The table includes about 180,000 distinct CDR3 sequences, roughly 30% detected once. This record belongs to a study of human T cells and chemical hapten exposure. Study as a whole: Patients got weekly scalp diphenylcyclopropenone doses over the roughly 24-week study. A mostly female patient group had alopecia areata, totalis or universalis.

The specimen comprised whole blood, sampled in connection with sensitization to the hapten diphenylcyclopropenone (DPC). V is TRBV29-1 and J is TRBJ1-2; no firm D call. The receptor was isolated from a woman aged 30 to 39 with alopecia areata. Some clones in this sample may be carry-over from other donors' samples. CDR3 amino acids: CSVEDPWLNYGYTF. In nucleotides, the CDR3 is TGCAGCGTTGAAGATCCATGGCTAAACTATGGCTACACCTTC.